Shown below are 25 T cell receptor beta chains from a single sample sequenced in a study of identifying expanded T cells in peripheral blood. Data came from immunoSEQ multiplex PCR; TCRdb stores just in-frame clones and leaves some out. The table records 85,000 to 90,000 clones, approximately 83% of them present only once. Source material: blood. The receptors originated from a person between 18 and 75 years old in good health.

The V and J genes are TRBV6-5 and TRBJ2-5; a weak D match, TRBD1 (5 bases). Between the trimmed V and J ends, which lost 8 bases and 5 bases, there was a span of 21 bases. The CDR3 consists of 15 residues. CDR1 is MNHEY and CDR2 is SVGAGI in the germline V gene. CDR3 bases: TGTGCCAGCCGAGACCCGGGCGGAAAGGGGGAGACCCAGTACTTC. This sequence encodes CASRDPGGKGETQYF.

The chain couples TRBV19 to TRBJ1-1; D is uncertain. Germline CDR1 reads LNHDA; CDR2 reads SQIVND (reference sequence). V lost 9 bases and J lost 1, with 9 bases in between. The CDR3 contains 12 residues. In DNA, the CDR3 is TGTGCCAGCAAAGACACGAACACTGAAGCTTTCTTT. Translated, it gives CASKDTNTEAFF.

This clone has only one observation. The chain employs TRBV6-6 and TRBJ1-1; D ambiguous. Germline CDR1 MNHNY, CDR2 SVGAGI (reference sequence). Trimming took 6 bases from V and 9 from J, leaving 14 bases between them. The CDR3 is 12 amino acids. The CDR3 protein is CASRTGEPKAFF. In DNA, the CDR3 is TGTGCCAGCAGAACTGGAGAACCGAAAGCTTTCTTT.

The J gene is TRBJ1-6, the V gene TRBV19; 9 bases line up with TRBD1. Looked up from germline, CDR1 is LNHDA and CDR2 is SQIVND (reference sequence). The V segment lost 6 bases and the J segment 6 bases; nucleotides outside the gene matches: 9. The CDR3 runs 16 residues. The CDR3 DNA sequence: TGTGCCAGTAGACGAACGGGACAGGGCCCTAATTCACCCCTCCACTTT. It is translated as CASRRTGQGPNSPLHF.

The chain links TRBV5-6 to TRBJ2-7, with D possibly TRBD2 on 6 matching bases. V lost 6 bases, J lost 3 bases, and 22 bases lay in between. Germline V lookup: CDR1 SGHDT, CDR2 YYEEEE. The CDR3 sequence is 16 residues long. In DNA, the CDR3 is TGTGCCAGCACCTCAGCGGGCAGGGAGTCGGGCTACGAGCAGTACTTC. Encoded protein: CASTSAGRESGYEQYF.

The chain links TRBV9 to TRBJ1-1; D is ambiguous. V lost 8 bases and J lost 1, with 12 bases in between. The CDR3 runs 13 residues. From germline, CDR1 is SGDLS and CDR2 YYNGEE. As DNA, the CDR3 is TGTGCCAGGCCGTTTTGGCAGAACACTGAAGCTTTCTTT. This gives the protein CARPFWQNTEAFF.

The chain employs TRBV27 and TRBJ1-1; the D is unclear. The V end was cut by 5 bases, the J end by 8 bases, with 12 bases between. The CDR3 runs to 12 residues. Per the germline V gene, CDR1 is MNHEY and CDR2 is SMNVEV (reference sequence). CDR3 protein: CASSPPGGEAFF. CDR3 coding DNA: TGTGCCAGCAGTCCACCCGGAGGGGAAGCTTTCTTT.

This clone occurred once. The CDR3 DNA reads TGTGCCTGGGCCGGGACACCGAACTATAATTCACCCCTCCACTTT. This encodes CAWAGTPNYNSPLHF. V and J are TRBV30 and TRBJ1-6; the D gene is possibly TRBD1 (6 bases). CDR1 is GTSNPN and CDR2 is SVGIG in the germline V gene (reference sequence). Trimming left V 5 bases short and J 3 bases short, with 14 bases between. The CDR3 is 15 amino acids.

This clone showed up just once. The rearrangement uses TRBV18 and TRBJ2-1; 10 nucleotides line up with TRBD2. The CDR3 contains 17 residues. The germline V gene encodes CDR1 KGHSH and CDR2 LQKENI. V gave up 3 bases and J gave up 2 bases; unmatched junction bases: 7. CDR3 sequence reads: CASSPVLTSGAYNEQFF. The CDR3 DNA follows: TGTGCCAGCTCACCTGTTTTAACTAGCGGGGCCTACAATGAGCAGTTCTTC.

This chain links TRBV19 with TRBJ2-1; 11 bases agree with TRBD2. J gave up 4 bases and V 3 bases, and 2 bases lay outside the gene matches. Germline V lookup: CDR1 LNHDA, CDR2 SQIVND (reference sequence). The CDR3 extends over 15 amino acids. CDR3 coding DNA: TGTGCCAGTAGTATGGGGACTAGCGGTTACAATGAGCAGTTCTTC. Its translation: CASSMGTSGYNEQFF.

V is TRBV5-1 and J is TRBJ2-7, with TRBD1 matching over 7 bases. The CDR3 sequence is 15 residues long. CDR1 and CDR2 (germline): SGHRS, YFSETQ. V gave up 4 bases and J gave up 0 bases; unmatched junction bases: 7. The CDR3: CASSRQTGVSYEQYF. For the CDR3, the DNA is TGCGCCAGCAGCCGACAAACAGGGGTCTCCTACGAGCAGTACTTC.

This rearrangement joins TRBV2 to TRBJ1-2; D not resolved. CDR3 length equals 13 residues. Germline V gene lookup returns CDR1 SNHLY and CDR2 FYNNEI. Trimming stripped 4 bases from V and 8 bases from J, with 14 bases between. CDR3 sequence: CASSVGGLGGYTF. In DNA form, the CDR3 reads TGTGCCAGCAGTGTGGGAGGGCTTGGCGGCTACACCTTC.

The chain joins TRBV7-2 to TRBJ2-1; 11 bases are shared with TRBD1. The germline gives CDR1 SGHTA, CDR2 FQGNSA. Trimming removed 5 bases from V and 4 bases from J; junction bases left unmatched: 4. This CDR3 comprises 15 residues. The chain's CDR3 is CASSPRDRGYNEQFF. CDR3 DNA sequence: TGTGCCAGCAGCCCGAGGGACAGGGGGTACAATGAGCAGTTCTTC. The complete variable domain, with remaining parts taken from reference TRBV7-2 and TRBJ2-1, reads GAGVSQSPSNKVTEKGKDVELRCDPISGHTALYWYRQSLGQGLEFLIYFQGNSAPDKSGLPSDRFSAERTGGSVSTLTIQRTQQEDSAVYLCASSPRDRGYNEQFFGPGTRLTVL.

This clone came up once. The chain is built from TRBV6-6 and TRBJ2-7; 7 nucleotides align to TRBD2. This CDR3 region has 13 residues. The junction had 6 bases not matched to a gene; V was cut back by 2 bases and J by 8 bases. Germline CDR1 reads MNHNY; CDR2 reads SVGAGI (reference sequence). The CDR3 region is CASSYARTSQQYF. The CDR3 DNA follows: TGTGCCAGCAGTTACGCCCGGACTAGTCAGCAGTACTTC.

This chain joins TRBV27 and TRBJ1-4; 8 bases are a match to TRBD1. CDR3 length: 15 amino acids. After removal of 6 bases from V and 8 bases from J, the junction contained 11 bases not matched to a gene. Germline assignment: CDR1 MNHEY and CDR2 SMNVEV (reference sequence). The CDR3 is CASSSTRGRREKLFF. CDR3 nucleotide sequence: TGTGCCAGCAGCTCCACCAGGGGGCGCCGGGAAAAACTGTTTTTT.

This rearrangement joins TRBV29-1 to TRBJ1-1, with D uncertain. Germline CDR1 reads SQVTM; CDR2 reads ANQGSEA. The CDR3 length is 11 residues. The germline V and J ends were trimmed by 8 bases and 3 bases, with 10 bases remaining between them. The CDR3 reads CSSQVDTEAFF. The CDR3 DNA reads TGCAGCTCACAAGTGGACACTGAAGCTTTCTTT.

This clone came up once. The chain combines TRBV6-5 with TRBJ1-6; D not resolved. CDR3 length: 14 residues. Looked up from germline, CDR1 is MNHEY and CDR2 is SVGAGI. Trimming removed 4 bases at V and 5 bases at J, with 9 bases between. CDR3 in amino acids: CASSWEPNNSPLHF. CDR3 DNA sequence: TGTGCCAGCAGTTGGGAACCGAATAATTCACCCCTCCACTTT.

The J gene is TRBJ2-2, the V gene TRBV4-3, with D maybe TRBD1 (6 bases). Trimming shortened V by 0 bases and J by 5 bases, and 13 bases separated the two germline ends. The CDR3 is made up of 16 amino acids. Germline assignment: CDR1 LGHNA and CDR2 YSLEER. The CDR3 DNA follows: TGCGCCAGCAGCCAAGAAGGGGGAGTGAGGACCGGGGAGCTGTTTTTT. It specifies CASSQEGGVRTGELFF.

V usage is TRBV6-6 and J usage is TRBJ1-3; TRBD1 might be the D (5 bases). Germline CDR1 is MNHNY and CDR2 is SVGAGI (reference sequence). The CDR3 length is 14 residues. Trimming pared 1 base from V and 7 bases from J, leaving 11 bases between. The CDR3 DNA sequence: TGTGCCAGCAGTTACTTATTCGCAGGGAACACCATATATTTT. Amino acid sequence: CASSYLFAGNTIYF.

The J gene is TRBJ1-1, the V gene TRBV9, with D tentatively TRBD1 (6 bases). Trimming shortened V by 0 bases and J by 3 bases, and 9 bases separated the two germline ends. Germline assignment: CDR1 SGDLS and CDR2 YYNGEE. The CDR3 sequence is 14 residues long. The chain's CDR3 is CASSVGKGDTEAFF. Written as DNA, the CDR3 is TGTGCCAGCAGCGTAGGGAAGGGGGACACTGAAGCTTTCTTT.

The chain is built from TRBV11-3 and TRBJ2-3; D is ambiguous. The CDR3 is made up of 14 amino acids. Germline loops: CDR1 SGHNT, CDR2 YENEEA. V gave up 7 bases and J gave up 1 base, with 12 bases separating them. The CDR3 here is CASTKRGGTDTQYF. The CDR3 nucleotides read TGTGCCAGCACCAAAAGAGGCGGCACAGATACGCAGTATTTT. The variable domain in full, completed from reference TRBV11-3 and TRBJ2-3, reads EAGVVQSPRYKIIEKKQPVAFWCNPISGHNTLYWYLQNLGQGPELLIRYENEEAVDDSQLPKDRFSAERLKGVDSTLKIQPAELGDSAVYLCASTKRGGTDTQYFGPGTRLTVL.

The chain couples TRBV4-3 to TRBJ2-1; 9 nucleotides agree with TRBD1. Germline V gene sequence: CDR1 LGHNA, CDR2 YSLEER. The CDR3 spans 16 residues. The trim removed 4 bases at V and 7 bases at J, leaving 11 bases unmatched. CDR3 protein: CASSPGTGNMLNEQFF. CDR3 nucleotide sequence: TGCGCCAGCAGCCCCGGGACAGGGAATATGTTAAATGAGCAGTTCTTC.

The CDR3 sequence is CASSPAANYGYTF. In DNA form, the CDR3 reads TGTGCCAGCAGCCCCGCGGCTAACTATGGCTACACCTTC. The rearrangement joins TRBV5-6 to TRBJ1-2; D call uncertain. This CDR3 contains 13 residues. Trimming took 4 bases from V and 0 from J, leaving 7 bases between them. The germline V gene has CDR1 SGHDT and CDR2 YYEEEE.

The V gene is TRBV30, the J gene TRBJ1-5; D gene ambiguous. The ends were cut back, 2 bases at V and 7 bases at J, with 12 bases in the middle. Germline V gene sequence: CDR1 GTSNPN, CDR2 SVGIG (reference sequence). CDR3 length: 13 amino acids. In DNA, the CDR3 is TGTGCCTGGAGTCGAGGAGGAGGGCAGCCCCAGCATTTT. Protein product: CAWSRGGGQPQHF.

The V call is TRBV6-5, the J call TRBJ2-3; D is undetermined. V shed 2 bases and J shed 2 bases, with 11 bases lying between them. The CDR3 has 15 amino acids. The germline gives CDR1 MNHEY, CDR2 SVGAGI. This CDR3 is CASSYTKPITDTQYF. In DNA form, the CDR3 reads TGTGCCAGCAGTTACACGAAACCCATCACAGATACGCAGTATTTT.